Given below is one T cell receptor (beta chain) in context. Its antigen is not known. The sample originates from a study of PD-1 blockade in classical Hodgkin lymphoma. Notes on the study in general: Exclusion was the outcome for patients who began nivolumab under 1 year after ASCT. A reduction in baseline TCR diversity was reportedly seen in newly diagnosed patients relative to healthy donors.

V gave up 5 bases and J gave up 2 bases, with 15 bases separating them. The CDR3 runs to 15 residues. The germline V gene has CDR1 SGHVS and CDR2 FQNEAQ. Time point given: cycle 4 day 1 (C4D1), after about 6 weeks of nivolumab. Patients all relapsed after autologous stem cell transplantation, and there was variation in brentuximab vedotin exposure. CD8+ T cells were isolated from thawed PBMCs by magnetic negative selection. Here immunoSEQ multiplex PCR was the method, and the copy in TCRdb shows in-frame clones only, minus some. The table has 12,000 or so clones, roughly 84% seen once; the top ten hold 30% to 40%.

The chain carries TRBV7-8 and TRBJ1-2; D possibly corresponds to TRBD1 (6 bases). The clonotype originates from a human donor with classical Hodgkin lymphoma. The donor label of this sample is uncertain. The sequencing used CD8+ T cells from blood, collected before the fourth cycle of nivolumab. The CDR3 DNA is TGTGCCAGCAGCATAGGGACATCTGCGAACTATGGCTACACCTTC. It specifies CASSIGTSANYGYTF. The full variable domain, rest sourced from reference TRBV7-8 and TRBJ1-2, is GAGVSQSPRYKVAKRGQDVALRCDPISGHVSLFWYQQALGQGPEFLTYFQNEAQLDKSGLPSDRFFAERPEGSVSTLKIQRTQQEDSAVYLCASSIGTSANYGYTFGSGTRLTVV.